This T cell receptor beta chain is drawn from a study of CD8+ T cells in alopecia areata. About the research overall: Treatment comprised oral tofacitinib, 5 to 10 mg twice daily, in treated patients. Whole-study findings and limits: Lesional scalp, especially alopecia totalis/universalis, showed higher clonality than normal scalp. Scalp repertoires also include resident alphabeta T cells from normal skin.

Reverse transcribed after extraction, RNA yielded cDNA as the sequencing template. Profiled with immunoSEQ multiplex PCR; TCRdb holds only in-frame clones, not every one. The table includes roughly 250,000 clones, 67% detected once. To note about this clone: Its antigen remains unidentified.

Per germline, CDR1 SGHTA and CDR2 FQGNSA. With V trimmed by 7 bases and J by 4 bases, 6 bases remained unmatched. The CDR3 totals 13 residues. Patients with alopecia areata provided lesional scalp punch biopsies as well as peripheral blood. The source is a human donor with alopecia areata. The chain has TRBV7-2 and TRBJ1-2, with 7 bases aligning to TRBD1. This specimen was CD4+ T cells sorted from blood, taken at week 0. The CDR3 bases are TGTGCCAGCACCCCGGGACAGACCTATGGCTACACCTTC. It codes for CASTPGQTYGYTF.